A selection of T cell receptor beta chains follows, all from one sample in a study of response to subunit inactivated influenza vaccine. TCRdb analysed the RT-PCR reads with MiXCR anew, one entry per CDR3 protein. In the table there are more than 600,000 distinct CDR3 sequences, about 18% of which are singletons. The sequences come from PBMCs from blood, collected around 5 days after vaccination. Receptors originate from a man aged 50-59 years who received an inactivated influenza vaccine. The CDR3 runs from the conserved cysteine through the conserved F or W.

length	J	V	CDR3
13	TRBJ2-1	TRBV29-1	CSVEAERYNEQFF
14	TRBJ2-6	TRBV29-1	CSVFREAGANVLTF
12	TRBJ2-5	TRBV20-1	CSAWDWQETQYF
13	TRBJ1-5	TRBV20-1	CSAASRGNQPQHF
15	TRBJ2-7	TRBV10-3	CAISEASGASYEQYF
15	TRBJ2-3	TRBV28	CASSLGDRNTDTQYF
16	TRBJ2-7	TRBV4-3	CASSPYGTGGFYEQYF
13	TRBJ1-1	TRBV10-2	CASHRGVNTEAFF
14	TRBJ2-1	TRBV4-3	CASSQLGQENEQFF
13	TRBJ2-1	TRBV29-1	CSVGRDSSGEQFF
12	TRBJ2-3	TRBV2	CASIQQADTQYF
15	TRBJ2-2	TRBV6-2/TRBV6-3	CASSRGDSSTGELFF
10	TRBJ2-3	TRBV5-6	CAGSPATQYF
15	TRBJ2-7	TRBV15	CATSRSLTVSYEQYF
15	TRBJ2-5	TRBV6-1	CASKPGRQLFETQYF
16	TRBJ2-2	TRBV5-1	CASSYRENANTGELFF
14	TRBJ2-7	TRBV6-1	CASLTGTVDHEQYF
16	TRBJ1-1	TRBV7-3	CASSLRGAGSRTEAFF
16	TRBJ2-1	TRBV10-1	CASSEAGTGGYNEQFF
10	TRBJ2-7	TRBV29-1	CSVDPPGQYF
15	TRBJ2-7	TRBV20-1	CSAPTWGKSSYEQYF
16	TRBJ2-2	TRBV12-5	CASGTTGFENAGELFF
13	TRBJ1-1	TRBV12-3/TRBV12-4	CASSLEGISEAFF
15	TRBJ2-7	TRBV12-3/TRBV12-4	CASSYLGQGSAEQYF
11	TRBJ2-7	TRBV20-1	CSVPSSYEQYF
13	TRBJ1-1	TRBV5-6	CASSKWGRTEAFF
15	TRBJ2-1	TRBV4-2	CASSQRGTDYNEQFF
16	TRBJ2-4	TRBV6-1	CASRPLRDTAKNIQYF
11	TRBJ2-1	TRBV20-1	CSASLGNEQFF
13	TRBJ2-7	TRBV7-9	CASSSVTRGRQYF
13	TRBJ2-2	TRBV4-3	CASSQSISGELFF
15	TRBJ2-3	TRBV18	CASSEGLTSTDTQYF
16	TRBJ1-2	TRBV4-2	CASSRHGQGNNYGYTF
15	TRBJ2-3	TRBV5-1	CASSSQGGWTDTQYF
12	TRBJ2-5	TRBV7-2	CASSSPPETQYF
15	TRBJ1-1	TRBV7-9	CASSVRGQGVLEAFF
15	TRBJ1-3	TRBV20-1	CSASWDSRSGNTIYF
14	TRBJ2-7	TRBV20-1	CSARYILSSYEQYF
15	TRBJ2-5	TRBV5-1	CASSQDPSGLETQYF
13	TRBJ2-7	TRBV14	CASSPAGGVEQYF
16	TRBJ2-3	TRBV7-2	CASSLGGQGVSDTQYF
15	TRBJ2-2	TRBV5-5	CASSTERQNTGELFF
15	TRBJ1-1	TRBV10-3	CAISESGGQNTEAFF
17	TRBJ2-7	TRBV4-2	CASSQDLATSGAYEQYF
14	TRBJ2-7	TRBV21-1	CASDNGSGAYEQYF
17	TRBJ2-2	TRBV6-1	CASSKGLAGGRTGELFF
20	TRBJ2-1	TRBV5-6	CASSFTGMFEILIGSNEQFF
14	TRBJ1-6	TRBV3-1	CASSHGGSGSPLHF
14	TRBJ2-7	TRBV10-2	CASRDRESSYEQYF
13	TRBJ1-1	TRBV10-3	CASSDTMNTEAFF
14	TRBJ1-2	TRBV10-3	CAISEVTGLHGYTF
13	TRBJ1-2	TRBV27	CASAKGSNYGYTF
12	TRBJ2-6	TRBV10-3	CAINSGTNVLTF
12	TRBJ2-2	TRBV24-1	CATSTFGGELFF
14	TRBJ2-1	TRBV29-1	CSVAGLVVYNEQFF
12	TRBJ1-2	TRBV20-1	CSATTGGYGYTF
14	TRBJ2-1	TRBV6-1	CASRRDPTYNEQFF
16	TRBJ2-5	TRBV29-1	CSVEGTSGRFSETQYF
14	TRBJ2-7	TRBV20-1	CSAPRGGAIGEQYF
13	TRBJ2-1	TRBV4-3	CASSGGGYGEQFF